This TCR beta chain was obtained from a study of T cells after somatic rescue of genetic block. This CDR3 has 17 amino acids. The V gene's germline CDR1 is ENHRY and CDR2 SYGVKD. V shed 3 bases and J shed 7 bases, with 23 bases lying between them. The data were produced by immunoSEQ multiplex PCR, yet TCRdb's version contains in-frame clones alone and is incomplete. The sample has around 50,000 clones; 90% to 97% are singletons. Sequenced input: peripheral blood mononuclear cells (PBMCs). The V and J genes are TRBV10-3 and TRBJ2-3; D may be TRBD2 (6 bases). The receptor comes from a child under two years old. Here the CDR3 reads CAISDRGGLSTSNTQYF. The CDR3 DNA is TGTGCCATCAGTGATCGGGGAGGACTATCCACATCAAATACGCAGTATTTT.